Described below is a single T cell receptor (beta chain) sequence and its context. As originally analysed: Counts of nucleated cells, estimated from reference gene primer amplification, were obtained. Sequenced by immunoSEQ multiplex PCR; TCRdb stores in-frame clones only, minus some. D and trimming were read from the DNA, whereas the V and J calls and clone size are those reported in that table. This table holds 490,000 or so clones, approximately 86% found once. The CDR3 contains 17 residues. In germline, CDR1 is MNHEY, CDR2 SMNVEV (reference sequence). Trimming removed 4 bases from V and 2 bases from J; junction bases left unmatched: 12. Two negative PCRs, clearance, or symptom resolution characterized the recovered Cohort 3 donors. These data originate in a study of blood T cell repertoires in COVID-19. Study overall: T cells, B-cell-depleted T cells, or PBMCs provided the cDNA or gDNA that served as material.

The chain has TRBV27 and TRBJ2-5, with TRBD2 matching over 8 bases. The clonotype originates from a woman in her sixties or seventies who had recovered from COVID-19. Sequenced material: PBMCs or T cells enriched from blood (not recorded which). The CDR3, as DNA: TGTGCCAGCAGTTCCAAGACTAGCGAGATGGGGCAAGAGACCCAGTACTTC. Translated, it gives CASSSKTSEMGQETQYF.